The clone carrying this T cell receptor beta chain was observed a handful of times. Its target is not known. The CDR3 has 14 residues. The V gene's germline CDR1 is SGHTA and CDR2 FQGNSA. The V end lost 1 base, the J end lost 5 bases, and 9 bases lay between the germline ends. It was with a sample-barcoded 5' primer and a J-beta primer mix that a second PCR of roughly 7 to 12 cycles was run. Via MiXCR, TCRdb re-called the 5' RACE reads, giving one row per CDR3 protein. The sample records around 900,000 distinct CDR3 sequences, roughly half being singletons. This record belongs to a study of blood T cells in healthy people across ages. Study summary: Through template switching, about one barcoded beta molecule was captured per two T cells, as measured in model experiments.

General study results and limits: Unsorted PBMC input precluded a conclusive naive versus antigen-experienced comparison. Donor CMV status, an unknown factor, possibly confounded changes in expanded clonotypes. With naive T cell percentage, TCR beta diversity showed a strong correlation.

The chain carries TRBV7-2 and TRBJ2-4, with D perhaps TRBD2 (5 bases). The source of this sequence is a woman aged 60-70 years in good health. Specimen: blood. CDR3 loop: CASSLGGGQNIQYF. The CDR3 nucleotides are TGTGCCAGCAGCTTAGGTGGCGGGCAAAACATTCAGTACTTC.